The sequence of this TCR beta chain was determined in a study of cytomegalovirus exposure and HLA in healthy donors (dated by TCRdb to about 2017). At the level of the whole study: An earlier analysis of fewer than 750 of the donors reported about 300 Gb of sequence data and around 100 million unique TCR beta sequences obtained from approximately 180 million T cells. Roughly 300 gigabases of sequencing data and around 80 million unique TCR sequences made up an early release that covered around 640 HLA-typed donors. HLA typing covered class I and class II loci at four-digit resolution. A later analysis re-examined previously published TCR beta repertoires from hundreds of donors and added high-resolution HLA genotyping to investigate patterns of TCR occurrence. All discovery cohort repertoires had been generated on a single sequencing platform. The study profiled the T cell repertoires of hundreds of subjects by immunosequencing and related them to cytomegalovirus serostatus. Rather than drawing on any new phenotypic data, the later analysis identified candidate immune exposures from TCR beta sequences and the way those sequences occurred across donors. Of the 300 to 500 genotyped donors, 65% to 90% were placed in the genetic ancestry cluster associated with self-reported Caucasian donors. In an earlier analysis of about 590 of the donors, high-throughput TCR beta sequencing was used to judge whether each TCR beta V gene segment behaved as functional or pseudogenic. In a later genetic analysis, genome-wide SNP genotypes for about three fifths of the 666 donors were used, and that subset was treated as a discovery cohort. In addition to the first cohort of approximately 670 subjects, a separate validation cohort of about 120 different subjects was used. To predict cytomegalovirus infection status, the study brought together high-throughput TCR immunosequencing, statistical association of individual TCRs with disease status, and machine learning. The study was designed to test whether signatures of past pathogen exposure could be identified by cataloging public T cell receptors. On average, 235,054 unique TCR beta nucleotide sequences were sequenced per donor among a few hundred genotyped donors of the cohort, with 15% to 20% of those sequences being non-productive. The number of typed donors differed by locus: roughly 620-640 for A, B, C, DRB1 and DQB1; 500 to 550 for DQA1; approximately 600 for DPA1; and around 490 for DPB1. Donor age, sex, ethnicity and CMV serostatus were compiled alongside the repertoire data. Because of strong linkage in the cohort, roughly five DR-DQ haplotypes were treated as single units for association and clustering. What the work shows at the level of the full study, not this receptor alone: Several of the top co-occurrence clusters appeared to be linked to parvovirus B19, influenza, CMV and Epstein-Barr virus, according to a later analysis. When HLA alleles, especially DR and DQ, strongly co-occurred, TCR associations were difficult to assign to individual alleles. Roughly uniform sequencing depth across donors was assumed in presence/absence analyses, although this assumption may not hold. An earlier analysis of around 540 of the donors showed that most TCR beta V segments appeared in productive rearrangements either about 90% or about 30% of the time, which broadly matched IMGT annotations. Only TCR beta chains were sequenced in this cohort, and the absence of alpha or paired-chain data limited detectable features. Linkage disequilibrium might explain the correlated functional status among segregating V segments, but an unknown experimental factor could not be excluded. A further reported finding was that TCR beta sequences accurately predicted the HLA-A and HLA-B alleles for most subjects in the first cohort. Because counts were too low, around 17 rarely observed V segments, including chromosome 9 orphons, were left out of the earlier analysis of roughly 600 of the donors. The authors suggested that the approach could potentially be extended to other disease states and immunological phenotypes. Compared with the roughly 710-donor mean, donors in an Asian-associated ancestry cluster had fewer N-insertions in productive TCRs, according to a later genetic analysis. In a later analysis, HLA-associated TCR beta chains were found to be more clonally expanded and to have lower generation probabilities than equally common non-associated chains. V-gene and J-gene trimming of TCR beta chains was associated with a missense DCLRE1C variant in a later genetic analysis, and the association was replicated in an independent cohort. At a false discovery rate of 0.05, a later analysis linked under 20,000 TCR beta sequences to specific HLA alleles. The only immune exposure information available for the cohort was CMV serostatus. According to a later analysis, TCR association rates differed among HLA loci, with DRB1 alleles showing the most associated TCRs and HLA-C alleles showing the fewest. Some IMGT-functional V segments, including TRBV6-2 and TRBV6-3, could not be distinguished by the 87-base-pair reads and were therefore excluded. Because HLA typing was unavailable for some donors at each locus, only the typed subset was used in association tests. The sequencing pipeline was judged likely to have produced a cluster of highly shared sequence variants as a technical artifact. In vitro tests confirmed that three of the cytomegalovirus-associated TCR beta chains recognize cytomegalovirus antigens. A total of roughly 160 TCR beta chains were listed by the study as associated with cytomegalovirus. The classifier was reported to diagnose cytomegalovirus status with high specificity and sensitivity in both the original cohort and the validation cohort. According to a later analysis, most CMV-associated TCR beta chains appeared to be HLA-restricted, and the HLA associations seemed to be driven largely by CMV exposure. Most TCR sequences were observed very rarely across donors, whereas some public TCRs were present in many individuals.

Details on this clone: It has no known antigen specificity. Per-base qualities were not stored, and no clone one base away is much larger.

The library was obtained by the immunoSEQ multiplex PCR assay. A mixture of 60 forward primers for TCR Vbeta segments and 13 reverse primers for TCR Jbeta segments was used in the multiplex PCR. Amplification of the CDR3 region of rearranged TCR beta genes was performed with a multiplex PCR assay on genomic DNA. Amplified TCR beta libraries were sequenced as 87-base-pair reads on the Illumina HiSeq System. Under the source paper's analysis protocol: A later analysis counted approximately 74 million unique TCR beta chains across the 700 or so repertoires, and roughly 11 million of these chains were shared by at least two donors. Raw reads were error-corrected and collapsed into unique sequences by a nearest-neighbor algorithm in which closely related sequences were merged to remove PCR and sequencing errors. CDR3 sequences were aligned to IMGT reference sequences to assign V, D and J gene segments. For a sequence to be retained, at least a six-nucleotide match to both a V gene segment and a J gene segment was required. A rearrangement counted as productive if the CDR3 had no stop codons and remained in frame with V and J, and every other rearrangement counted as non-productive. Following IMGT convention, CDR3 was defined as the stretch from the second conserved V-encoded cysteine to the conserved J-encoded phenylalanine. Sequences without an unambiguous match to a single V gene segment were excluded from the earlier analysis of 500 to 700 of the donors. In an earlier analysis of some 590 of the donors, a V segment was called functional when productive rearrangements were above 56.7%, and segregating when the standard deviation between donors exceeded 5%. A statistical classification framework was built to diagnose cytomegalovirus status from the catalog of TCR beta chain sequences. In a later analysis, TCR nucleotide sequences were compared against IMGT/GENE-DB human TR gene sequences so that V and J genes could be assigned. The TCRdist pipeline was used in a later analysis to assign CDR3 sequences and most-parsimonious VDJ recombination scenarios. In a later analysis, each TCR beta chain was defined by its CDR3 amino acid sequence together with its V-gene family, and reads lacking a unique V-gene family were excluded. In a later analysis, around 650 highly shared, low-generation-probability nucleotide sequences were removed to address suspected cross-contamination and a sequencing artifact. For each public chain, a later analysis derived a clonal expansion index from normalized ranks of inferred template counts within each repertoire. A later analysis computed generation probabilities with a VDJ recombination model fitted to out-of-frame rearrangements, and checked the results against IGoR. In a later analysis, hypergeometric tests were used to score TCR-TCR, TCR-HLA and TCR-CMV co-occurrence, with a repertoire-size bias correction applied to TCR pairs. A later analysis estimated false discovery rates by permuting HLA or CMV assignments 20 times. A later analysis grouped co-occurring TCRs with DBSCAN, adding TCRdist sequence similarity when clustering within HLA-allele-positive subsets. Repertoires with fewer than 30,000 or more than 120,000 public chains were left out of co-occurrence clustering, as were five repertoires with anomalous nucleotide sharing. In its TCRdb copy, this immuneACCESS table keeps in-frame sequences only and misses some clones. Where compared with another copy, unresolved V genes explain less than half of these, and the others have no known cause. D and trimming come from the DNA, and the V and J calls and clone size come from that table. The sample has some 150,000 clones on record, approximately 79% of them singletons. The biggest ten clones account for approximately 6% of the sample.

The cohort comprised some 730 healthy bone marrow donors. At the time of sampling, every cohort member was nominally healthy, though immune exposures that went unrecorded were likely present. The donor tested CMV seropositive and was one of the 289 seropositive cohort members. Every donor gave a peripheral blood sample, and the peripheral blood mononuclear cells from that sample were used for TCR beta sequencing. Genomic DNA was extracted from the blood cell samples with the Qiagen DNeasy Blood Extraction Kit. The junction shows trimming of 3 bases on V and 5 bases on J, and the gene matches do not reach 1 base of it. CDR1 is given as MGHDK and CDR2 as SYGVNS, both from the germline V gene. The CDR3 covers 15 residues, taking in both the cysteine and the phenylalanine. Of the read, only the CDR3 DNA is kept; its 45 bases are in frame from base 1.

Here the chain combines TRBV25-1 and TRBJ2-1, with TRBD2 identical over 13 junction bases. Sequencing was done on a sample of PBMCs. This sequence was found in a man in his forties in good health and CMV-seropositive. The CDR3 reads CASSDGLAGDNEQFF. In nucleotides, the sequence is TGTGCCAGCAGTGACGGACTAGCGGGAGACAATGAGCAGTTCTTC.